This T cell receptor beta chain was retrieved from a study of cytomegalovirus exposure and HLA in healthy donors. Overall study: Samples from HLA-typed donors yielded around 79 million unique TCRs in an early data release.

This clone was detected once. Trimming took 4 bases from V and 4 from J; bases not matched to a gene: 7. This CDR3 has 15 residues. The V gene's germline CDR1 is SGDLS and CDR2 YYNGEE. It was with 60 Vbeta and 13 Jbeta primers that the PCR ran. Profiled with immunoSEQ multiplex PCR; TCRdb holds only in-frame clones, not every one. The data show approximately 180,000 clones, around 80% seen once. The sequence was collected from a woman aged 55-69 years in good health and CMV-seropositive. The chain employs TRBV9 and TRBJ2-5; 10 bases are a match to TRBD2. The material sequenced was PBMCs. This chain's CDR3 is CASSLSGTSVETQYF. CDR3 DNA sequence: TGTGCCAGCAGCCTTTCCGGGACTAGCGTAGAGACCCAGTACTTC.